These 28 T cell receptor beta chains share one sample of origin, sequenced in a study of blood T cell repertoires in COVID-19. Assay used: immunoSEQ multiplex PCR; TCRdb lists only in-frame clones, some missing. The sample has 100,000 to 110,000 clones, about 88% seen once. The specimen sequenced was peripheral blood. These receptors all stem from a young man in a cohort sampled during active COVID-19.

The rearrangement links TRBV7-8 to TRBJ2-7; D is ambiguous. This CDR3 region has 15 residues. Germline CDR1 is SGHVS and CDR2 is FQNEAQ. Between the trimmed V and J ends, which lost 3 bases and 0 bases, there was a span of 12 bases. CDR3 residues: CASSFETPSSYEQYF. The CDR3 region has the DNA TGTGCCAGCAGCTTCGAGACACCAAGCTCCTACGAGCAGTACTTC.

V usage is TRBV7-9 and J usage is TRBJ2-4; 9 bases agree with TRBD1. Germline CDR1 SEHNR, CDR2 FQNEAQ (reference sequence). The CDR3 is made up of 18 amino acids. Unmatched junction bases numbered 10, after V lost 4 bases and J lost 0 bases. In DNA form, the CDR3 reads TGTGCCAGCAGCTACTTCGGGACAGGGACCCTAGCCAAAAACATTCAGTACTTC. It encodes CASSYFGTGTLAKNIQYF.

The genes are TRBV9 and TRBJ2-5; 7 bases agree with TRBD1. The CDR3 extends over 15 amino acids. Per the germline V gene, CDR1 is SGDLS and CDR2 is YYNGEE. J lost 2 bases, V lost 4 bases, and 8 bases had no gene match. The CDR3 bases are TGTGCCAGCAGCCCCCTCGGGACAGTTCAAGAGACCCAGTACTTC. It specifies CASSPLGTVQETQYF.

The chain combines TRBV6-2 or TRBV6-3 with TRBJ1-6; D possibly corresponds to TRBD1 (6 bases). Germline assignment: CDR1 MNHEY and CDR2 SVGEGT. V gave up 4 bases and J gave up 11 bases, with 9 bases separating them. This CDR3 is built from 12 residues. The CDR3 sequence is CASSLDRTPLHF. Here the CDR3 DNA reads TGTGCCAGCAGTTTGGACAGAACACCCCTCCACTTT.

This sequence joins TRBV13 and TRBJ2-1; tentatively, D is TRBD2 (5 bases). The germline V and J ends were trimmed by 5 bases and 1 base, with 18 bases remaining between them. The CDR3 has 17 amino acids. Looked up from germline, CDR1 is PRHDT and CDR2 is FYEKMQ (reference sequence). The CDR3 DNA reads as TGTGCCAGCAGCGCCAATAGAGCGGAAATTTCCTACAATGAGCAGTTCTTC. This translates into CASSANRAEISYNEQFF. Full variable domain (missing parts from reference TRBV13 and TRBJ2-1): AAGVIQSPRHLIKEKRETATLKCYPIPRHDTVYWYQQGPGQDPQFLISFYEKMQSDKGSIPDRFSAQQFSDYHSELNMSSLELGDSALYFCASSANRAEISYNEQFFGPGTRLTVL.

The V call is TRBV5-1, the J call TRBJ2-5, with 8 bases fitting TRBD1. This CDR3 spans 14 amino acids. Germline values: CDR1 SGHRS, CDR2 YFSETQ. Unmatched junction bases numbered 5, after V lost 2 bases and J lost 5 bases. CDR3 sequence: CASSFYRGSETQYF. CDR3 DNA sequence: TGCGCCAGCAGCTTTTACAGGGGGAGTGAGACCCAGTACTTC.

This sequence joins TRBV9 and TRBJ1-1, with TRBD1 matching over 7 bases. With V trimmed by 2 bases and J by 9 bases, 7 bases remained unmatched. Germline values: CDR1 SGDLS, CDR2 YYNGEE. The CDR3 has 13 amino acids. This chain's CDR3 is CASSVGQGQKAFF. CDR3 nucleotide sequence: TGTGCCAGCAGCGTGGGCCAGGGACAGAAAGCTTTCTTT.

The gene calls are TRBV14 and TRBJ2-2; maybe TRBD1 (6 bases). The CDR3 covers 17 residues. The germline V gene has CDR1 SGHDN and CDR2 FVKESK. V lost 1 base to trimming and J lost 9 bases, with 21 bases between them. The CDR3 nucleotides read TGTGCCAGCAGCCAAGGGCCCCTTCTAGGGGGAAGGCGGGAGCTGTTTTTT. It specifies CASSQGPLLGGRRELFF.

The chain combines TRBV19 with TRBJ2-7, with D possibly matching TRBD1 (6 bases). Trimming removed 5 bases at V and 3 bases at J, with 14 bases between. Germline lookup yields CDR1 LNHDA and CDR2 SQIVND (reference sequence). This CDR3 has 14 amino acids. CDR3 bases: TGTGCCAGTAGTGTCAGCCGGGACAACTACGAGCAGTACTTC. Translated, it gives CASSVSRDNYEQYF. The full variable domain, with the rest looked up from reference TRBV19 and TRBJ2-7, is DGGITQSPKYLFRKEGQNVTLSCEQNLNHDAMYWYRQDPGQGLRLIYYSQIVNDFQKGDIAEGYSVSREKKESFPLTVTSAQKNPTAFYLCASSVSRDNYEQYFGPGTRLTVT.

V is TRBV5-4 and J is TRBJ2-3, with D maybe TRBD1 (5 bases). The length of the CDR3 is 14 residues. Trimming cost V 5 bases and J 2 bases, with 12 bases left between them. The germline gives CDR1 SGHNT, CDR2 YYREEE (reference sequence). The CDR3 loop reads CASRPIGVTDTQYF. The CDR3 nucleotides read TGTGCCAGCAGGCCAATAGGGGTCACAGATACGCAGTATTTT.

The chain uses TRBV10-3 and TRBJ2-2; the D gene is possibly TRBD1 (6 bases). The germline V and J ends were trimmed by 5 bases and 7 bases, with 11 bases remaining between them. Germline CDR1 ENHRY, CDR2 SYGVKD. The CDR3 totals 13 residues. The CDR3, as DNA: TGTGCCATCAGTACAGGGCAGGGCGGGGAGCTGTTTTTT. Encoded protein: CAISTGQGGELFF.

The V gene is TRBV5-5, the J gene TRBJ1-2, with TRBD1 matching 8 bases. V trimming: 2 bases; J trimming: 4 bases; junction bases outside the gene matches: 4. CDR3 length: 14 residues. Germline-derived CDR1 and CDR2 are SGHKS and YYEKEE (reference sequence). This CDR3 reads CASSFDRGSYGYTF. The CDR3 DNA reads TGTGCCAGCAGCTTCGACAGGGGAAGCTATGGCTACACCTTC.

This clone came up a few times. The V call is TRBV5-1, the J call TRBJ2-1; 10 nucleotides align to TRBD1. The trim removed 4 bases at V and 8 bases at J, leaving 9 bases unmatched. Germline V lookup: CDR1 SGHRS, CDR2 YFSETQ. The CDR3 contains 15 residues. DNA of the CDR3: TGCGCCAGCAGCATAGACAGGGGGCGGTCAGATGAGCAGTTCTTC. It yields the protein CASSIDRGRSDEQFF.

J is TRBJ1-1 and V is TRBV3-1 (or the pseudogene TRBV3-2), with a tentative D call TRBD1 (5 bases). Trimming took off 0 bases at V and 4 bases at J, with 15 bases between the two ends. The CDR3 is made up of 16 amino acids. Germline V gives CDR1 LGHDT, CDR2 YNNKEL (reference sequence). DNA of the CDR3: TGTGCCAGCAGCCAAGACCACAGACAGCGCCGCACTGAAGCTTTCTTT. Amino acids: CASSQDHRQRRTEAFF.

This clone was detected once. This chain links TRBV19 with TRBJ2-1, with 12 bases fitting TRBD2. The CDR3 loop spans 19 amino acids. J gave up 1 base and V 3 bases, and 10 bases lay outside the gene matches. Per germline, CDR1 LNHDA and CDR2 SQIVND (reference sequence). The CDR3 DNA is TGTGCCAGTAGTATCGCTAGCGGGGGGGCGGTTGAGTCCTACAATGAGCAGTTCTTC. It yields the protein CASSIASGGAVESYNEQFF.

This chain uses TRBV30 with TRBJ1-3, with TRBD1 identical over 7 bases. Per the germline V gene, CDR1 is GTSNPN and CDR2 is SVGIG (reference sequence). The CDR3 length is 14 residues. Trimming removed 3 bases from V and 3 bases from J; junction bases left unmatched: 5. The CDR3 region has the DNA TGTGCCTGGAGCACAGGGGTCGGTGGAAACACCATATATTTT. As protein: CAWSTGVGGNTIYF.

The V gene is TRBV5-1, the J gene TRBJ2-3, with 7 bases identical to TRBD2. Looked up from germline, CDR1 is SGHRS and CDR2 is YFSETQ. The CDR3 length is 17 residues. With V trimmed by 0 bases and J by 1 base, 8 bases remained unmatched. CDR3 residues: CASSLGDYTFGTDTQYF. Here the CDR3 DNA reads TGCGCCAGCAGCTTGGGGGACTATACCTTCGGCACAGATACGCAGTATTTT.

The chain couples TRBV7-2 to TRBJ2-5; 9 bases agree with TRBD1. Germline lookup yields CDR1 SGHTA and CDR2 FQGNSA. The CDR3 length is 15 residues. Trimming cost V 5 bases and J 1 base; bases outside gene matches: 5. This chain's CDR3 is CASSTQTGGQETQYF. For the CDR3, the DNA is TGTGCCAGCAGCACCCAGACAGGGGGCCAAGAGACCCAGTACTTC.

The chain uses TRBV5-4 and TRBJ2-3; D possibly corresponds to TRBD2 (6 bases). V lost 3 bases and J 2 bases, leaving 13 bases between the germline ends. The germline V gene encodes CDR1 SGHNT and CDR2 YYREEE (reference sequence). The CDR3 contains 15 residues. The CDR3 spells CASSSLRGVTDTQYF. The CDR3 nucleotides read TGTGCCAGCAGCTCCCTCCGCGGGGTCACAGATACGCAGTATTTT.

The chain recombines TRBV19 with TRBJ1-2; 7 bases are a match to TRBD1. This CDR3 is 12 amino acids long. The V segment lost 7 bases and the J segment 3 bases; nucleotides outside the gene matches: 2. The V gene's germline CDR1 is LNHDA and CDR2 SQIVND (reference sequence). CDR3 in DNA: TGTGCCAGTACTGACAGGGACTATGGCTACACCTTC. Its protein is CASTDRDYGYTF.

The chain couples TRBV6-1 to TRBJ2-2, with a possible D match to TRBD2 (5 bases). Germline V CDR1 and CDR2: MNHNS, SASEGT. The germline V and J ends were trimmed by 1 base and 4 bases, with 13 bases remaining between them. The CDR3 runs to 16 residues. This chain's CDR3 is CASSEGGWFSTGELFF. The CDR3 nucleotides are TGTGCCAGCAGTGAAGGAGGGTGGTTCAGCACCGGGGAGCTGTTTTTT.

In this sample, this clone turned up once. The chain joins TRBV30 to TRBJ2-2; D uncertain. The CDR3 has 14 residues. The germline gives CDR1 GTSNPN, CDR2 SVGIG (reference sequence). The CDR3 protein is CAASLPANTGELFF. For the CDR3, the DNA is TGTGCTGCCTCCCTCCCAGCGAACACCGGGGAGCTGTTTTTT.

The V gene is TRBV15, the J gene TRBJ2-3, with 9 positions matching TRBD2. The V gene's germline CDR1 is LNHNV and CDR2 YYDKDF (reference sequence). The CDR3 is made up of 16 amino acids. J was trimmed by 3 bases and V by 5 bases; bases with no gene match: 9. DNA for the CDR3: TGTGCCACCAGCGGACCGCGGGGGGGCGGGACAGATACGCAGTATTTT. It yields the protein CATSGPRGGGTDTQYF.

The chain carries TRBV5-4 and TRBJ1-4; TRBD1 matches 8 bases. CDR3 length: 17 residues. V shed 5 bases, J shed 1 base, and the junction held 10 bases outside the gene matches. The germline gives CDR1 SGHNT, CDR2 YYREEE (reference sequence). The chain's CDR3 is CASSSGGARETNEKLFF. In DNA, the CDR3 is TGTGCCAGCAGTTCAGGGGGCGCCCGTGAAACTAATGAAAAACTGTTTTTT.

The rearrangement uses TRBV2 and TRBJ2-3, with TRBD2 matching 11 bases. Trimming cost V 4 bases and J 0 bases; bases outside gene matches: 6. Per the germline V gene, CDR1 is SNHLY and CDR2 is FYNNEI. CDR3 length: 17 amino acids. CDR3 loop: CASSGLAGRASTDTQYF. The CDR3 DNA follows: TGTGCCAGCAGTGGACTAGCGGGACGTGCTAGCACAGATACGCAGTATTTT.

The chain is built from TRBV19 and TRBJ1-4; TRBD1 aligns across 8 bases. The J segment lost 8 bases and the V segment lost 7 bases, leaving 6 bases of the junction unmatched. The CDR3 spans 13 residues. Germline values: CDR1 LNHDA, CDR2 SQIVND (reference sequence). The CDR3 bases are TGTGCCAGTAAAGATACAGGGGGGGAAAAACTGTTTTTT. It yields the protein CASKDTGGEKLFF.

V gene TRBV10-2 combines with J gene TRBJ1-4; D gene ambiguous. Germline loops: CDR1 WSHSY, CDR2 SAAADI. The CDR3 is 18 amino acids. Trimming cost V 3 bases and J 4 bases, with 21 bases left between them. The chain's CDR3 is CASSDLRVPKSHNEKLFF. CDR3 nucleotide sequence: TGCGCCAGCAGTGATTTGAGGGTTCCGAAAAGTCATAATGAAAAACTGTTTTTT.

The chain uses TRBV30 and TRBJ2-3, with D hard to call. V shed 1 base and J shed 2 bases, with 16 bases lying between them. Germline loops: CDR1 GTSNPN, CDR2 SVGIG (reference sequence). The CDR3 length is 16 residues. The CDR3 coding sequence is TGTGCCTGGAGTGCCCGAAGCGAGCCGGTCACAGATACGCAGTATTTT. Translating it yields CAWSARSEPVTDTQYF.